This entry is about one T cell receptor (beta chain). The data were obtained in a study of monozygotic twins with cystic fibrosis. In germline, CDR1 is SGHAT, CDR2 FQNNGV. The CDR3 runs 14 residues. V was clipped by 1 base and J by 1 base, with 8 bases between them. Only in-frame clones appear in the TCRdb table, and some are missing; sequencing was by immunoSEQ multiplex PCR. The profile covers about 14,000 clones, with 90% to 95% appearing a single time and around 9.3% taken by the ten largest. The source material was blood. The TCR was taken from a girl aged 2 to 9 with cystic fibrosis. The chain joins TRBV11-2 to TRBJ2-7, with TRBD1 as a possible D gene (6 bases). CDR3 sequence reads: CASSLVTGSYEQYF. Written as DNA, the CDR3 is TGTGCCAGCAGCTTAGTAACAGGGTCCTACGAGCAGTACTTC.